Shown below are 19 T cell receptor beta chains from a single sample sequenced in a study of identical twins. One entry per CDR3 protein results from TCRdb running MiXCR on the 5' RACE reads. The profile covers some 300,000 distinct CDR3 sequences, with 10% to 15% appearing a single time and around 6.9% taken by the ten largest. Another study also made use of these data, one on yellow fever vaccine responses in identical twins.

The sample was CD8+ T cells sorted from blood. These receptors all stem from a woman between 18 and 29 years old in good health.

The chain employs TRBV7-3 and TRBJ2-2; D is ambiguous. V lost 5 bases and J lost 3, with 7 bases in between. Germline loops: CDR1 SGHTA, CDR2 FQGTGA. The CDR3 contains 13 residues. The CDR3 DNA follows: TGTGCCAGCAGCCTCGGTCACACCGGGGAGCTGTTTTTT. This translates into CASSLGHTGELFF. The complete variable domain, with remaining parts taken from reference TRBV7-3 and TRBJ2-2, reads GAGVSQTPSNKVTEKGKYVELRCDPISGHTALYWYRQSLGQGPEFLIYFQGTGAADDSGLPNDRFFAVRPEGSVSTLKIQRTERGDSAVYLCASSLGHTGELFFGEGSRLTVL.

The chain links TRBV20-1 to TRBJ2-7; TRBD2 matches at 7 bases. Germline V gene lookup returns CDR1 DFQATT and CDR2 SNEGSKA (reference sequence). The CDR3 is 14 residues long. J was trimmed by 2 bases and V by 1 base; bases with no gene match: 5. Here the CDR3 DNA reads TGCAGTGCTAGAGGCCGGGACTACACCTACGAGCAGTACTTC. Encoded protein: CSARGRDYTYEQYF.

This chain links TRBV9 with TRBJ1-1; TRBD1 aligns across 7 bases. The V gene's germline CDR1 is SGDLS and CDR2 YYNGEE. The length of the CDR3 is 15 residues. J was trimmed by 4 bases and V by 4 bases; bases with no gene match: 10. The CDR3 spells CASSPRQGRSTEAFF. The CDR3 region has the DNA TGTGCCAGCAGCCCAAGACAGGGCCGGAGCACTGAAGCTTTCTTT.

This clonotype was seen more than once but under ten times. The V gene is TRBV28, the J gene TRBJ2-7; D unclear. CDR1 is MDHEN and CDR2 is SYDVKM in the germline V gene. V was trimmed by 3 bases and J by 0 bases, leaving 6 bases between them. The CDR3 is 13 amino acids. CDR3 sequence: CASSFDNSYEQYF. DNA of the CDR3: TGTGCCAGCAGTTTCGACAACTCCTACGAGCAGTACTTC.

This clonotype has more than one count but fewer than ten. The chain carries TRBV20-1 and TRBJ2-3; 10 bases map to TRBD2. J was trimmed by 1 base and V by 6 bases; bases with no gene match: 10. Germline V gene sequence: CDR1 DFQATT, CDR2 SNEGSKA (reference sequence). The CDR3 length is 16 residues. CDR3 region: CSATGYGLAGTDTQYF. The CDR3 nucleotides read TGCAGTGCCACAGGTTACGGACTAGCGGGCACAGATACGCAGTATTTT.

The DNA for the CDR3 is TGTGCCAGCACCCAGGGTGGAGGGGCGGTAGATACGCAGTATTTT. The encoded protein is CASTQGGGAVDTQYF. V and J are TRBV9 and TRBJ2-3, with a possible D match to TRBD2 (6 bases). The CDR3 covers 15 residues. Germline V CDR1 and CDR2: SGDLS, YYNGEE. V lost 6 bases to trimming and J lost 5 bases, with 19 bases between them.

The sample holds a few counts of this clonotype. The CDR3 sequence is CASVGRNTEAFF. CDR3 nucleotide sequence: TGTGCCAGTGTAGGGAGGAACACTGAAGCTTTCTTT. The chain uses TRBV12-3 or TRBV12-4 and TRBJ1-1, with no clear D. The CDR3 length is 12 residues. V was pared by 9 bases and J by 1 base, with 9 bases between.

The chain carries TRBV5-6 and TRBJ2-1, with D possibly being TRBD1 (5 bases). The CDR3 length is 15 residues. Germline lookup yields CDR1 SGHDT and CDR2 YYEEEE. The V gene lost 4 bases and the J gene lost 5 bases, with 16 bases spanning the gap. The CDR3 DNA reads as TGTGCCAGCAGCGAAGGGGCTCAGGGTGACAATGAGCAGTTCTTC. This translates into CASSEGAQGDNEQFF.

There are many counts of this clonotype. The genes are TRBV4-1 and TRBJ2-1, with TRBD2 matching over 8 bases. The CDR3 length is 18 residues. Germline V gene sequence: CDR1 MGHRA, CDR2 YSYEKL. Trimming cost V 0 bases and J 0 bases; bases outside gene matches: 7. The chain's CDR3 is CASSQDRGGGYSYNEQFF. CDR3 in DNA: TGCGCCAGCAGCCAAGATAGGGGCGGGGGGTACTCCTACAATGAGCAGTTCTTC.

This chain links TRBV7-2 with TRBJ1-6; maybe TRBD1 (5 bases). The germline V gene has CDR1 SGHTA and CDR2 FQGNSA. V dropped 5 bases and J dropped 11 bases, with 16 bases sitting between them. The CDR3 extends over 14 amino acids. The DNA of the CDR3 is TGTGCCAGCAGCCCGACGGGGGGAGGTCCACCCCTCCACTTT. Protein: CASSPTGGGPPLHF.

This clonotype appeared a few times. The chain joins TRBV2 to TRBJ2-1, with D possibly being TRBD1 or TRBD2 (5 bases each). The V gene's germline CDR1 is SNHLY and CDR2 FYNNEI. The CDR3 length is 17 residues. V was cut by 6 bases and J by 0 bases, with 18 bases left in between. CDR3 amino acids: CASRTGPRHFSYNEQFF. CDR3 coding DNA: TGTGCCAGCAGGACGGGGCCCCGTCACTTCTCCTACAATGAGCAGTTCTTC.

CDR3 in DNA: TGCGCCAGCAGTGAGTCGGAGGCCGGACGGGTATATTTT. This translates into CASSESEAGRVYF. The V and J genes are TRBV10-1 and TRBJ1-3; D is unresolved. V was pared by 0 bases and J by 14 bases, with 14 bases between. This CDR3 comprises 13 residues. Germline CDR1 reads WNHNN; CDR2 reads SYGVQD (reference sequence).

The chain is built from TRBV12-5 and TRBJ2-1; D possibly uses TRBD1 or TRBD2 (5 bases each). Trimming pared 3 bases from V and 9 bases from J, leaving 12 bases between. CDR3 size: 13 residues. Germline V gene sequence: CDR1 LGHNT, CDR2 FRNRAP. The DNA for the CDR3 is TGTGCTAGTGGTTTCGGGGCTCCGGGTGAGCAGTTCTTC. This codes for CASGFGAPGEQFF.

A few counts support this clonotype. The chain uses TRBV7-9 and TRBJ2-1, with TRBD2 matching 12 bases. Trimming took 4 bases from V and 5 from J; bases not matched to a gene: 6. Germline CDR1 reads SEHNR; CDR2 reads FQNEAQ (reference sequence). CDR3 length equals 16 residues. The CDR3 region is CASSSQLAGGNNEQFF. Here the CDR3 DNA reads TGTGCCAGCAGCTCCCAACTAGCGGGGGGAAACAATGAGCAGTTCTTC.

This clonotype was picked up many times. The CDR3 region has the DNA TGCAGCGTTGAAGCCCGGCTAGCGGGAGTCTCCCCCCTCTACAATGAGCAGTTCTTC. This encodes CSVEARLAGVSPLYNEQFF. The V gene is TRBV29-1, the J gene TRBJ2-1; 10 nucleotides line up with TRBD2. Germline V gene sequence: CDR1 SQVTM, CDR2 ANQGSEA. The CDR3 contains 19 residues. V shed 1 base, J shed 3 bases, and the junction held 15 bases outside the gene matches.

Only a few counts were recorded for this clonotype. The rearrangement joins TRBV11-2 to TRBJ2-2, with a possible D match to TRBD1 (6 bases). Trimming shortened V by 2 bases and J by 4 bases, and 17 bases separated the two germline ends. The CDR3 spans 17 residues. Germline V gene sequence: CDR1 SGHAT, CDR2 FQNNGV. For the CDR3, the DNA is TGTGCCAGCAGCTTAAGGGCAGGGGACCGGGGCACCGGGGAGCTGTTTTTT. Amino acid sequence: CASSLRAGDRGTGELFF. The full variable domain, rest sourced from reference TRBV11-2 and TRBJ2-2, is EAGVAQSPRYKIIEKRQSVAFWCNPISGHATLYWYQQILGQGPKLLIQFQNNGVVDDSQLPKDRFSAERLKGVDSTLKIQPAKLEDSAVYLCASSLRAGDRGTGELFFGEGSRLTVL.

The chain couples TRBV18 to TRBJ2-1; D gene uncertain. CDR3 length equals 13 residues. V lost 6 bases and J 8 bases, leaving 14 bases between the germline ends. From germline, CDR1 is KGHSH and CDR2 LQKENI. CDR3 residues: CASSLIKWDEQFF. The DNA of the CDR3 is TGTGCCAGCTCGCTCATTAAGTGGGATGAGCAGTTCTTC. Looking up the rest from reference TRBV18 and TRBJ2-1 gives the full variable domain: NAGVMQNPRHLVRRRGQEARLRCSPMKGHSHVYWYRQLPEEGLKFMVYLQKENIIDESGMPKERFSAEFPKEGPSILRIQQVVRGDSAAYFCASSLIKWDEQFFGPGTRLTVL.

V and J are TRBV6-1 and TRBJ1-1; 9 bases are a match to TRBD1. Germline trimming cut 4 bases from V and 5 bases from J; bases unmatched to any gene: 2. This CDR3 spans 13 amino acids. The V gene's germline CDR1 is MNHNS and CDR2 SASEGT. Written as DNA, the CDR3 is TGTGCCAGCAGTGCTGACAGGGGGACTGAAGCTTTCTTT. Protein sequence: CASSADRGTEAFF.

The V gene is TRBV15, the J gene TRBJ1-5; D uncertain. The V gene lost 5 bases and the J gene lost 4 bases, with 18 bases spanning the gap. Germline V gene data show CDR1 as LNHNV and CDR2 as YYDKDF (reference sequence). The CDR3 loop spans 16 amino acids. CDR3 region: CATSGLSTGINQPQHF. The CDR3 DNA follows: TGTGCCACCAGCGGACTTTCGACGGGCATTAATCAGCCCCAGCATTTT.